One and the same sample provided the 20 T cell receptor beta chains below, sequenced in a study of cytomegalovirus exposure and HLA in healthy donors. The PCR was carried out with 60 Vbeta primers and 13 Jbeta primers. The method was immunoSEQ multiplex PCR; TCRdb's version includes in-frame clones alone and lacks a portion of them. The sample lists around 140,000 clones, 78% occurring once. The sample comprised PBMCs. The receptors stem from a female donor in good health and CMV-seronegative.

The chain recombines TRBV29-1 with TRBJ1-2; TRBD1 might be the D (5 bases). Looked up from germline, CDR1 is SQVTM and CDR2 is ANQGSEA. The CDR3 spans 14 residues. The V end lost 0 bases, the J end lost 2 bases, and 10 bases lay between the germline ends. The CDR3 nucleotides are TGCAGCGTTGAAGATCTGACAGACAACTATGGCTACACCTTC. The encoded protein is CSVEDLTDNYGYTF.

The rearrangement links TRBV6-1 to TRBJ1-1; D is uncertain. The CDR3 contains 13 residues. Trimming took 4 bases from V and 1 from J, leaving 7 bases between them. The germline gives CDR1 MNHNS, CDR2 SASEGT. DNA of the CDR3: TGTGCCAGCAGTGCAGGTACGAACACTGAAGCTTTCTTT. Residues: CASSAGTNTEAFF.

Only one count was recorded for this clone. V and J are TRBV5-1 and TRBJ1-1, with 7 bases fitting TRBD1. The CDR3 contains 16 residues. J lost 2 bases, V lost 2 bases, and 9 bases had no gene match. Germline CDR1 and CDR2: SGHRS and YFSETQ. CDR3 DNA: TGCGCCAGCAGCTTTGGTCGGGGACAGAGAAACACTGAAGCTTTCTTT. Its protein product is CASSFGRGQRNTEAFF.

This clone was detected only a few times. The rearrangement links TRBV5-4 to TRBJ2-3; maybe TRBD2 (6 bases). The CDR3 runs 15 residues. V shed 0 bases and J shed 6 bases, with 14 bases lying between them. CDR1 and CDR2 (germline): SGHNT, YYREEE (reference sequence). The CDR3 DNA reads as TGTGCCAGCAGCTTGGCGGGACTCCTCGCGGATACGCAGTATTTT. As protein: CASSLAGLLADTQYF.

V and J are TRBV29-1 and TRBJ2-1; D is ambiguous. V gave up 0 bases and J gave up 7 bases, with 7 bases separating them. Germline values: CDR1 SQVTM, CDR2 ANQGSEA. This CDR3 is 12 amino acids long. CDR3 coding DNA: TGCAGCGTTGAAGATCCCCTAAATGAGCAGTTCTTC. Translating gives CSVEDPLNEQFF.

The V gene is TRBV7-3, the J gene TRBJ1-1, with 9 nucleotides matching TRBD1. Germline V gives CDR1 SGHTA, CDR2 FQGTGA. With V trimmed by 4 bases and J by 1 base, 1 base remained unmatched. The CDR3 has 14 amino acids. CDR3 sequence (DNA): TGTGCCAGCAGCTCGGGACAGGGGAACACTGAAGCTTTCTTT. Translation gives CASSSGQGNTEAFF.

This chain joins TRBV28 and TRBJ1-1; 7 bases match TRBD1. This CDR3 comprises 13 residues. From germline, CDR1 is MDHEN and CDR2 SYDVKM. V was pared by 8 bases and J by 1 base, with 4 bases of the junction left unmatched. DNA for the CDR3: TGTGCCAGCGAAACAGGGGCGAACACTGAAGCTTTCTTT. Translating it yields CASETGANTEAFF.

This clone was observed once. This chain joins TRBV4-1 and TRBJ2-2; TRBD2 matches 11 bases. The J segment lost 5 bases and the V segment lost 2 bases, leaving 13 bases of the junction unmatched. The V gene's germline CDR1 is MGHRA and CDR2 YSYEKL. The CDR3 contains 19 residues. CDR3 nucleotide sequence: TGCGCCAGCAGCCAACCACACAAAACTAGCGGGAGAAGTACCGGGGAGCTGTTTTTT. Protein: CASSQPHKTSGRSTGELFF.

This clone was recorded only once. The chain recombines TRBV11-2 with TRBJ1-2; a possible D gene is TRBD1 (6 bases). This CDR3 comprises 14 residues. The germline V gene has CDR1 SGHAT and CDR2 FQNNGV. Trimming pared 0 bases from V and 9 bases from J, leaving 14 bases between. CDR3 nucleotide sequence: TGTGCCAGCAGCTTAGAACCAGGGGATGGAAGCTACACCTTC. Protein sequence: CASSLEPGDGSYTF.

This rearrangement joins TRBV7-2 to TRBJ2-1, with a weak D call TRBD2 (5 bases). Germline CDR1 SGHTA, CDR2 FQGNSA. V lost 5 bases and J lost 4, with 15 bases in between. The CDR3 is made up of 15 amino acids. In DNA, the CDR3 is TGTGCCAGCAGCCATCGAGAGGGAGTTTACAATGAGCAGTTCTTC. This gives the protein CASSHREGVYNEQFF. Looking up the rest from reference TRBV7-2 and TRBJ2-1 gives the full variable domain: GAGVSQSPSNKVTEKGKDVELRCDPISGHTALYWYRQSLGQGLEFLIYFQGNSAPDKSGLPSDRFSAERTGGSVSTLTIQRTQQEDSAVYLCASSHREGVYNEQFFGPGTRLTVL.

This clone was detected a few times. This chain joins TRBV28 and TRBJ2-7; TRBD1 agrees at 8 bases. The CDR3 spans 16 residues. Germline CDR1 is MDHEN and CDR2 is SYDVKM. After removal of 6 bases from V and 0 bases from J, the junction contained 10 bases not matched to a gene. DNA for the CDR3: TGTGCCAGCAGCCACGTCAGGGGGCGGGACTCCTACGAGCAGTACTTC. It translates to CASSHVRGRDSYEQYF.

The DNA of the CDR3 is TGTGCCACCAGCATCCCCGGGACAGGGGCCGAGCAGTACTTC. Translation: CATSIPGTGAEQYF. The J gene is TRBJ2-7, the V gene TRBV15; 10 positions match TRBD1. V dropped 4 bases and J dropped 6; count of bases not matched to a gene: 6. Per the germline V gene, CDR1 is LNHNV and CDR2 is YYDKDF (reference sequence). The CDR3 length is 14 residues.

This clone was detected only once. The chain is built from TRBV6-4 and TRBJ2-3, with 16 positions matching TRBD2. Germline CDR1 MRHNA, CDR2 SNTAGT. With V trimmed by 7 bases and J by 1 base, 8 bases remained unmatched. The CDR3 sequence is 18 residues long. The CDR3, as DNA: TGTGCCAGCATGAGGGGACTAGCGGGAGGGCCGGGCACAGATACGCAGTATTTT. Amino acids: CASMRGLAGGPGTDTQYF.

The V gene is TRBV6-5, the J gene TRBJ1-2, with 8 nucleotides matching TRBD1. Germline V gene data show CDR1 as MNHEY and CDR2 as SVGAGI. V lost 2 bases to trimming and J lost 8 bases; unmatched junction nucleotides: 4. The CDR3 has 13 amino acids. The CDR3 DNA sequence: TGTGCCAGCAGTTACCGGACAGGGAAAGGCTACACCTTC. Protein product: CASSYRTGKGYTF.

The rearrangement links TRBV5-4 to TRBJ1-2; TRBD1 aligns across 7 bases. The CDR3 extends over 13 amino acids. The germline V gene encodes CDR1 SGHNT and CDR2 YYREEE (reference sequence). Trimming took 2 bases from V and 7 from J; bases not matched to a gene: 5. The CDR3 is CASSLGGGSGYTF. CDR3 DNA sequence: TGTGCCAGCAGCTTAGGAGGGGGCAGTGGCTACACCTTC.

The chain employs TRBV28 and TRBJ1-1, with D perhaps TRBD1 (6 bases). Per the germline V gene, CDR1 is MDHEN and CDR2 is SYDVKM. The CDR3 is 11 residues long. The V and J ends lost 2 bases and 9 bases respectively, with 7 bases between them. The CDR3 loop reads CASSLGQKAFF. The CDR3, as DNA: TGTGCCAGCAGTTTAGGACAGAAAGCTTTCTTT.

The CDR3 DNA sequence: TGTGCCAGCAGGCGATCTGGGAGCTCCTACAATGAGCAGTTCTTC. This codes for CASRRSGSSYNEQFF. This rearrangement joins TRBV7-9 to TRBJ2-1; possible D gene TRBD2, 5 bases. Trimming cost V 6 bases and J 0 bases, with 12 bases left between them. The CDR3 has 15 amino acids. Germline assignment: CDR1 SEHNR and CDR2 FQNEAQ (reference sequence).

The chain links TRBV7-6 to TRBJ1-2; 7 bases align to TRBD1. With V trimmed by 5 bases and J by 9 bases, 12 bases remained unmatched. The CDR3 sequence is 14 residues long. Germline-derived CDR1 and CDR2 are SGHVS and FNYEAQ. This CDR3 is CASSPRQGLESYTF. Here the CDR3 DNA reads TGTGCCAGCAGCCCCCGACAGGGTTTGGAAAGCTACACCTTC.

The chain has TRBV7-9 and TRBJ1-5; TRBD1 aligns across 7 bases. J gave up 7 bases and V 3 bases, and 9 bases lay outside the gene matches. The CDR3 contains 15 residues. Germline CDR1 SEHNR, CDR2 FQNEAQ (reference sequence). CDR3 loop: CASSFSTGAYQPQHF. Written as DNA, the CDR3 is TGTGCCAGCAGCTTTTCCACAGGGGCCTACCAGCCCCAGCATTTT.

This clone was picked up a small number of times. The CDR3 is CASSYADRVDEQFF. The CDR3 DNA reads TGTGCCAGCAGTTACGCGGACAGGGTAGATGAGCAGTTCTTC. The chain carries TRBV6-5 and TRBJ2-1; 8 bases line up with TRBD1. This CDR3 is 14 amino acids long. Germline lookup yields CDR1 MNHEY and CDR2 SVGAGI. V lost 2 bases, J lost 8 bases, and 5 bases stayed unmatched.